Listed here are 29 T cell receptor beta chains from one sample, sequenced in a study of T cell changes during pregnancy in multiple sclerosis. Here immunoSEQ multiplex PCR was the method, and the copy in TCRdb shows in-frame clones only, minus some. This sample has tens of thousands of clones, with 93% found just once. The sample in question was peripheral blood, obtained after pregnancy. The receptor source for this set is a female donor with multiple sclerosis, enrolled in a pregnancy study.

This chain connects TRBV29-1 to TRBJ2-1; D uncertain. Trimming cost V 1 base and J 8 bases, with 9 bases left between them. The CDR3 is 12 residues long. Germline V CDR1 and CDR2: SQVTM, ANQGSEA. Written as DNA, the CDR3 is TGCAGCGTTGAAGGCGTCTCCGATGAGCAGTTCTTC. It encodes CSVEGVSDEQFF.

In DNA, the CDR3 is TGTGCCAGCGGAAGGCTAGCGGGTTACAATGAGCAGTTCTTC. This translates into CASGRLAGYNEQFF. The chain recombines TRBV9 with TRBJ2-1, with 8 bases lining up with TRBD2. The CDR3 totals 14 residues. The ends lost 7 bases at V and 4 bases at J; junction bases unmatched: 7. CDR1 and CDR2 (germline): SGDLS, YYNGEE.

In this sample, this clone turned up once. A junction end diverges from the germline sequence, so it may reflect a read error. The J gene is TRBJ1-3, the V gene TRBV7-2, with 7 bases matching TRBD1. Germline values: CDR1 SGHTA, CDR2 FQGNSA. The CDR3 contains 11 residues. The CDR3 region is CASSFDRVVDF. The CDR3 nucleotides are TGTGCCAGCAGCTTTGACAGGGTAGTGGATTTT.

The V call is TRBV5-5, the J call TRBJ2-5, with TRBD1 identical over 9 bases. Germline loops: CDR1 SGHKS, CDR2 YYEKEE (reference sequence). Trimming removed 4 bases from V and 1 base from J; junction bases left unmatched: 5. The CDR3 totals 15 residues. CDR3 DNA sequence: TGTGCCAGCAGCACAATGACAGGGGGCCAAGAGACCCAGTACTTC. Its translation: CASSTMTGGQETQYF.

V gene TRBV27 combines with J gene TRBJ2-5; 8 bases align to TRBD1. V dropped 6 bases and J dropped 5; count of bases not matched to a gene: 5. The CDR3 totals 13 residues. In germline, CDR1 is MNHEY, CDR2 SMNVEV (reference sequence). The CDR3 DNA reads as TGTGCCAGCAGGAGGACAGGGCTGGAGACCCAGTACTTC. Its protein product is CASRRTGLETQYF.

The V and J genes are TRBV5-1 and TRBJ2-3; D remains ambiguous. The CDR3 has 13 amino acids. The V end lost 4 bases, the J end lost 5 bases, and 11 bases lay between the germline ends. Germline V gives CDR1 SGHRS, CDR2 YFSETQ. The CDR3 reads CASSLKAEDTQYF. In DNA form, the CDR3 reads TGCGCCAGCAGCCTAAAAGCTGAAGATACGCAGTATTTT. Together with reference TRBV5-1 and TRBJ2-3, the CDR3 gives the full variable domain: KAGVTQTPRYLIKTRGQQVTLSCSPISGHRSVSWYQQTPGQGLQFLFEYFSETQRNKGNFPGRFSGRQFSNSRSEMNVSTLELGDSALYLCASSLKAEDTQYFGPGTRLTVL.

In DNA form, the CDR3 reads TGTGCCAGCAGCAACCAGGGGGCGGAGGGCAATCAGCCCCAGCATTTT. Protein product: CASSNQGAEGNQPQHF. The gene calls are TRBV21-1 and TRBJ1-5; TRBD1, the table's D call, lacks a check against the DNA. TRBV21-1 has pseudogene status. The CDR3 has 16 amino acids.

J is TRBJ2-1 and V is TRBV7-2; 10 bases line up with TRBD2. J lost 7 bases, V lost 3 bases, and 3 bases had no gene match. There are 14 residues in the CDR3. Per germline, CDR1 SGHTA and CDR2 FQGNSA. DNA of the CDR3: TGTGCCAGCAGCTTCGGACTAGCGGTAAATGAGCAGTTCTTC. This encodes CASSFGLAVNEQFF. The full variable domain, its missing parts supplied by reference TRBV7-2 and TRBJ2-1, is GAGVSQSPSNKVTEKGKDVELRCDPISGHTALYWYRQSLGQGLEFLIYFQGNSAPDKSGLPSDRFSAERTGGSVSTLTIQRTQQEDSAVYLCASSFGLAVNEQFFGPGTRLTVL.

V gene TRBV18 combines with J gene TRBJ2-7; tentative D call: TRBD1 (5 bases). Germline CDR1 and CDR2: KGHSH and LQKENI. This CDR3 spans 15 amino acids. The V end was cut by 3 bases, the J end by 6 bases, with 18 bases between. The DNA of the CDR3 is TGTGCCAGCTCACCTTCATCGGCAGGGCAGGGCGAGCAGTACTTC. Protein product: CASSPSSAGQGEQYF. Full variable domain (rest looked up from reference TRBV18 and TRBJ2-7): NAGVMQNPRHLVRRRGQEARLRCSPMKGHSHVYWYRQLPEEGLKFMVYLQKENIIDESGMPKERFSAEFPKEGPSILRIQQVVRGDSAAYFCASSPSSAGQGEQYFGPGTRLTVT.

The V gene is TRBV5-5, the J gene TRBJ2-7; 9 bases map to TRBD1. In germline, CDR1 is SGHKS, CDR2 YYEKEE (reference sequence). After removal of 4 bases from V and 4 bases from J, the junction contained 9 bases not matched to a gene. This CDR3 contains 15 residues. The CDR3 coding sequence is TGTGCCAGCAGCCGTCCGGGACAGGGCTATTACGAGCAGTACTTC. It encodes CASSRPGQGYYEQYF. Complete variable domain (other parts from reference TRBV5-5 and TRBJ2-7): DAGVTQSPTHLIKTRGQQVTLRCSPISGHKSVSWYQQVLGQGPQFIFQYYEKEERGRGNFPDRFSARQFPNYSSELNVNALLLGDSALYLCASSRPGQGYYEQYFGPGTRLTVT.

The chain carries TRBV7-2 and TRBJ2-3; 7 nucleotides line up with TRBD1. The CDR3 is made up of 15 amino acids. CDR1 is SGHTA, CDR2 FQGNSA, per germline. V shed 1 base and J 7 bases; nucleotides not matched to a gene: 8. In DNA form, the CDR3 reads TGTGCCAGCAGCTTAGGAGGGGGCGGAGGTAATACGCAGTATTTT. Its protein product is CASSLGGGGGNTQYF.

This sequence joins TRBV5-8 and TRBJ2-7; 10 nucleotides match TRBD1. V dropped 3 bases and J dropped 5; count of bases not matched to a gene: 5. CDR1 is SGHTS, CDR2 YDEGEE, per germline. The length of the CDR3 is 14 residues. Here the CDR3 DNA reads TGTGCCAGCAGCTACGGACAGGGGGGGAACGAGCAGTACTTC. Protein product: CASSYGQGGNEQYF. Based on the CDR3 plus reference TRBV5-8 and TRBJ2-7, the full variable domain is EAGVTQSPTHLIKTRGQQATLRCSPISGHTSVYWYQQALGLGLQFLLWYDEGEERNRGNFPPRFSGRQFPNYSSELNVNALELEDSALYLCASSYGQGGNEQYFGPGTRLTVT.

This clone was observed once. CDR3 sequence reads: CASEIGDRGSEQFF. The CDR3 DNA is TGTGCTAGTGAAATTGGGGACAGGGGTAGCGAGCAGTTCTTC. The chain combines TRBV12-5 with TRBJ2-1, with TRBD1 matching over 10 bases. The V gene's germline CDR1 is LGHNT and CDR2 FRNRAP. V gave up 7 bases and J gave up 10 bases; unmatched junction bases: 10. This CDR3 has 14 amino acids.

Here the CDR3 reads CAWSVISGADEAFF. DNA of the CDR3: TGTGCCTGGAGTGTAATATCAGGGGCCGATGAAGCTTTCTTT. The genes are TRBV30 and TRBJ1-1, with D perhaps TRBD1 (6 bases). Per germline, CDR1 GTSNPN and CDR2 SVGIG (reference sequence). V was cut by 0 bases and J by 7 bases, with 15 bases left in between. CDR3 length: 14 amino acids.

The rearrangement uses TRBV5-8 and TRBJ1-4; TRBD1 matches at 10 bases. Germline V gene data show CDR1 as SGHTS and CDR2 as YDEGEE. After removal of 4 bases from V and 5 bases from J, the junction contained 5 bases not matched to a gene. This CDR3 is 15 amino acids long. The CDR3 DNA reads TGTGCCAGCAGCCTTCCGGGACAGGGGAATGAAAAACTGTTTTTT. It translates to CASSLPGQGNEKLFF.

The chain joins TRBV5-1 to TRBJ1-4; 8 bases fit TRBD1. The CDR3 consists of 17 residues. Germline-derived CDR1 and CDR2 are SGHRS and YFSETQ. The V and J ends lost 3 bases and 8 bases, in that order; junction bases with no gene match: 15. CDR3 protein: CASSYGPSGQGREKLFF. The CDR3 nucleotides read TGCGCCAGCAGCTATGGACCCTCCGGACAGGGCAGGGAAAAACTGTTTTTT.

This chain joins TRBV6-6 and TRBJ2-7, with TRBD1 matching over 9 bases. This CDR3 is built from 16 residues. V lost 6 bases and J lost 6; bases outside the gene matches: 15. Germline CDR1 reads MNHNY; CDR2 reads SVGAGI (reference sequence). CDR3 protein: CASSQTRDRALSEQYF. Written as DNA, the CDR3 is TGTGCCAGCAGCCAAACCCGGGACAGGGCCCTTTCCGAGCAGTACTTC.

The chain links TRBV27 to TRBJ2-5; 7 nucleotides match TRBD1. The CDR3 extends over 15 amino acids. The ends lost 3 bases at V and 5 bases at J; junction bases unmatched: 9. Germline CDR1 is MNHEY and CDR2 is SMNVEV (reference sequence). This chain's CDR3 is CASSFLTDRRETQYF. CDR3 nucleotide sequence: TGTGCCAGCAGTTTCCTCACGGACAGGCGGGAGACCCAGTACTTC.

This rearrangement joins TRBV2 to TRBJ1-1; 7 bases agree with TRBD1. Per the germline V gene, CDR1 is SNHLY and CDR2 is FYNNEI. V lost 6 bases and J lost 5; bases outside the gene matches: 15. This CDR3 comprises 16 residues. The CDR3, as DNA: TGTGCCAGCAGGCCGGGACAGCGTTCGGTGGGGACTGAAGCTTTCTTT. Amino acids: CASRPGQRSVGTEAFF. Combining the CDR3 with reference TRBV2 and TRBJ1-1 gives the whole variable domain EPEVTQTPSHQVTQMGQEVILRCVPISNHLYFYWYRQILGQKVEFLVSFYNNEISEKSEIFDDQFSVERPDGSNFTLKIRSTKLEDSAMYFCASRPGQRSVGTEAFFGQGTRLTVV.

V usage is TRBV18 and J usage is TRBJ2-1; tentative D call: TRBD2 (5 bases). The CDR3 consists of 15 residues. CDR1 KGHSH and CDR2 LQKENI come from the germline V gene. V lost 3 bases and J 10 bases, leaving 19 bases between the germline ends. The CDR3 DNA is TGTGCCAGCTCACCGATTACCTCCCCTAGCAAGGAGCAGTTCTTC. The encoded protein is CASSPITSPSKEQFF. The full variable domain, with the rest looked up from reference TRBV18 and TRBJ2-1, is NAGVMQNPRHLVRRRGQEARLRCSPMKGHSHVYWYRQLPEEGLKFMVYLQKENIIDESGMPKERFSAEFPKEGPSILRIQQVVRGDSAAYFCASSPITSPSKEQFFGPGTRLTVL.

This clone showed up just once. J is TRBJ1-1 and V is TRBV6-4; D is undetermined. Germline CDR1 MRHNA, CDR2 SNTAGT. This CDR3 region has 14 residues. V shed 5 bases and J shed 1 base, with 11 bases lying between them. The CDR3 protein is CASSQEGRNTEAFF. As DNA, the CDR3 is TGTGCCAGCAGTCAGGAAGGGAGGAACACTGAAGCTTTCTTT.

The rearrangement uses TRBV7-6 and TRBJ1-1, with a tentative D call TRBD1 (5 bases). Trimming took 3 bases from V and 4 from J, leaving 15 bases between them. The CDR3 runs 15 residues. The V gene's germline CDR1 is SGHVS and CDR2 FNYEAQ. CDR3 sequence: CASSFSSAGLTEAFF. The CDR3 nucleotides read TGTGCCAGCAGCTTTAGTTCCGCAGGGCTCACTGAAGCTTTCTTT.

V gene TRBV2 combines with J gene TRBJ2-2; 12 bases match TRBD2. CDR1 and CDR2 (germline): SNHLY, FYNNEI. This CDR3 has 16 amino acids. Germline trimming cut 5 bases from V and 4 bases from J; bases unmatched to any gene: 5. The DNA of the CDR3 is TGTGCCAGCAGTAAGACTAGCGGGAGTCGCACCGGGGAGCTGTTTTTT. This encodes CASSKTSGSRTGELFF.

The chain recombines TRBV19 with TRBJ2-6, with TRBD1 as a possible D gene (6 bases). Germline CDR1 reads LNHDA; CDR2 reads SQIVND (reference sequence). This CDR3 has 16 residues. V gave up 6 bases and J gave up 2 bases, with 14 bases separating them. As DNA, the CDR3 is TGTGCCAGTAGCCCATCGCAGGGGACTGGGGCCAACGTCCTGACTTTC. Its protein product is CASSPSQGTGANVLTF. The full variable domain, completed using reference TRBV19 and TRBJ2-6, is DGGITQSPKYLFRKEGQNVTLSCEQNLNHDAMYWYRQDPGQGLRLIYYSQIVNDFQKGDIAEGYSVSREKKESFPLTVTSAQKNPTAFYLCASSPSQGTGANVLTFGAGSRLTVL.

CDR3 bases: TGTGCCAGCAGCTTGGTCGGGCGGGCAGGAACTAATACGCAGTATTTT. Its protein product is CASSLVGRAGTNTQYF. The V and J genes are TRBV5-6 and TRBJ2-3; tentatively, D is TRBD2 (5 bases). V was cut by 0 bases and J by 7 bases, with 18 bases left in between. Germline values: CDR1 SGHDT, CDR2 YYEEEE. This CDR3 has 16 amino acids.

This clone was detected only once. The chain recombines TRBV27 with TRBJ2-7; D may be TRBD1 (5 bases). Trimming removed 0 bases at V and 5 bases at J, with 17 bases between. This CDR3 comprises 16 residues. Germline V gene sequence: CDR1 MNHEY, CDR2 SMNVEV (reference sequence). The CDR3 DNA is TGTGCCAGCAGTTTATCGGCCAGGGTTTATTCCCACGAGCAGTACTTC. Protein product: CASSLSARVYSHEQYF.

In its sample, this clone was seen a few times. The gene calls are TRBV28 and TRBJ1-1; D is possibly TRBD1 (5 bases). The length of the CDR3 is 11 residues. The germline V gene encodes CDR1 MDHEN and CDR2 SYDVKM. Trimming left V 9 bases short and J 5 bases short, with 10 bases between. This CDR3 reads CASSGGTEAFF. The CDR3 nucleotides are TGTGCCAGTTCTGGGGGGACTGAAGCTTTCTTT.

The chain employs TRBV29-1 and TRBJ2-7; 7 positions agree with TRBD2. CDR1 and CDR2 (germline): SQVTM, ANQGSEA. This CDR3 has 11 amino acids. The junction had 3 bases not matched to a gene; V was cut back by 4 bases and J by 6 bases. The CDR3 is CSVAPGGEQYF. In nucleotides, the CDR3 is TGCAGCGTTGCCCCGGGAGGCGAGCAGTACTTC.

As DNA, the CDR3 is TGCAGCGTTGAAGATCCTGGCGGTCCCTCCTACAATGAGCAGTTCTTC. Amino acid sequence: CSVEDPGGPSYNEQFF. This chain joins TRBV29-1 and TRBJ2-1; D unresolved. The V end lost 0 bases, the J end lost 0 bases, and 12 bases lay between the germline ends. In germline, CDR1 is SQVTM, CDR2 ANQGSEA. The CDR3 sequence is 16 residues long.